This T cell receptor (beta chain) was sequenced for a study of cytomegalovirus exposure and HLA in healthy donors. About the study: Sequencing of some 190 million T cells in an earlier analysis found 100 million or so unique TCR beta sequences.

As concerns this clone: No antigen is known for it.

Study results and limitations: When a later analysis compared HLA-associated TCR beta chains with equally common others, the HLA-associated chains turned out to be more clonally expanded and to have lower generation probabilities.

PCR employed 60 Vbeta and 13 Jbeta primers. The table came from immunoSEQ multiplex PCR; TCRdb's copy has only in-frame clones and leaves some out. This sample has some 180,000 clones; about 85% occur once, and the top ten carry over 2%. CDR1 and CDR2 from the germline V gene are SGHRS and YFSETQ. CDR3 length: 12 amino acids. With 2 bases removed from V and 5 bases from J, the gap between germline ends came to 7 bases. This sequence joins TRBV5-1 and TRBJ1-2; D uncertain. Sequenced: PBMCs. The sequence was obtained from a man younger than 45 in good health and CMV-seropositive. CDR3 protein: CASSLTGYGYTF. The CDR3 DNA is TGCGCCAGCAGCTTAACGGGGTATGGCTACACCTTC.